Listed here are 10 T cell receptor beta chains from one sample, sequenced in a study of CD8 T cells in ankylosing spondylitis. One entry per CDR3 protein results from TCRdb running MiXCR on the 5' RACE reads. The table records about 35,000 distinct CDR3 sequences, approximately 3% of them present only once. The sequenced material came from blood, either unsorted or a sorted T cell fraction (not recorded which). These receptors were collected from a male donor with ankylosing spondylitis or in good health (not recorded which).

This clonotype has ten or more counts. This chain links TRBV9 with TRBJ1-1, with 8 bases lining up with TRBD1. From germline, CDR1 is SGDLS and CDR2 YYNGEE. Trimming at V came to 3 bases and at J to 8 bases, leaving 9 bases not matched to a gene. CDR3 length: 14 residues. The chain's CDR3 is CASSAKAGQVEAFF. The CDR3 DNA sequence: TGTGCCAGCAGCGCCAAGGCGGGACAGGTGGAAGCTTTCTTT. The whole variable domain, remainder taken from reference TRBV9 and TRBJ1-1, is DSGVTQTPKHLITATGQRVTLRCSPRSGDLSVYWYQQSLDQGLQFLIQYYNGEERAKGNILERFSAQQFPDLHSELNLSSLELGDSALYFCASSAKAGQVEAFFGQGTRLTVV.

This clonotype was seen at least ten times. The rearrangement joins TRBV9 to TRBJ1-1, with D possibly matching TRBD1 (5 bases). The CDR3 contains 13 residues. In germline, CDR1 is SGDLS, CDR2 YYNGEE. V was cut by 3 bases and J by 1 base, with 7 bases left in between. Here the CDR3 DNA reads TGTGCCAGCAGCGCGCAGGGGAACACTGAAGCTTTCTTT. Residues: CASSAQGNTEAFF. Full variable domain (remainder filled in from reference TRBV9 and TRBJ1-1): DSGVTQTPKHLITATGQRVTLRCSPRSGDLSVYWYQQSLDQGLQFLIQYYNGEERAKGNILERFSAQQFPDLHSELNLSSLELGDSALYFCASSAQGNTEAFFGQGTRLTVV.

The table lists this clonotype with many counts. The chain employs TRBV9 and TRBJ1-3; D perhaps matches TRBD1 (6 bases). Trimming shortened V by 4 bases and J by 8 bases, and 10 bases separated the two germline ends. The CDR3 is made up of 12 amino acids. Germline V lookup: CDR1 SGDLS, CDR2 YYNGEE. The CDR3 DNA follows: TGTGCCAGCAGCACTCGACAGGACACCATATATTTT. It specifies CASSTRQDTIYF.

The table lists this clonotype with many counts. This chain connects TRBV9 to TRBJ2-2; possible D gene TRBD1, 5 bases. Germline V CDR1 and CDR2: SGDLS, YYNGEE. This CDR3 has 17 amino acids. The germline V and J ends were trimmed by 3 bases and 0 bases, with 15 bases remaining between them. CDR3 loop: CASSAPRGRANTGELFF. CDR3 bases: TGTGCCAGCAGCGCCCCAAGGGGAAGAGCGAACACCGGGGAGCTGTTTTTT. The full variable domain, completed using reference TRBV9 and TRBJ2-2, is DSGVTQTPKHLITATGQRVTLRCSPRSGDLSVYWYQQSLDQGLQFLIQYYNGEERAKGNILERFSAQQFPDLHSELNLSSLELGDSALYFCASSAPRGRANTGELFFGEGSRLTVL.

This clonotype was seen repeatedly, ten times or more. CDR3: CASSLAGGQGDTQYF. The CDR3 DNA follows: TGTGCCAGCAGTCTAGCGGGGGGCCAAGGGGATACGCAGTATTTT. The chain joins TRBV9 to TRBJ2-3, with TRBD2 identical over 11 bases. The CDR3 has 15 amino acids. J gave up 6 bases and V 5 bases, and 8 bases lay outside the gene matches. Germline CDR1 SGDLS, CDR2 YYNGEE.

This clonotype was recorded at least ten times. The V call is TRBV9, the J call TRBJ2-1; unclear D gene. Looked up from germline, CDR1 is SGDLS and CDR2 is YYNGEE. This CDR3 is built from 15 residues. The V and J ends lost 4 bases and 2 bases respectively, with 13 bases between them. CDR3 nucleotides: TGTGCCAGCAGCCCCGGGCCTCAGGCCTACAATGAGCAGTTCTTC. This sequence encodes CASSPGPQAYNEQFF.

This clonotype has at least ten counts. V is TRBV9 and J is TRBJ2-3; 8 bases map to TRBD1. Germline assignment: CDR1 SGDLS and CDR2 YYNGEE. J gave up 1 base and V 4 bases, and 2 bases lay outside the gene matches. This CDR3 contains 14 residues. CDR3 coding DNA: TGTGCCAGCAGCAGGGGACAGGGCACAGATACGCAGTATTTT. It yields the protein CASSRGQGTDTQYF.

This clonotype was counted at least ten times. The chain uses TRBV9 and TRBJ2-5, with no clear D. V was cut by 1 base and J by 3 bases, with 13 bases left in between. The CDR3 contains 15 residues. Germline V gives CDR1 SGDLS, CDR2 YYNGEE. The CDR3 protein is CASSVSTYKEETQYF. The CDR3 nucleotides read TGTGCCAGCAGCGTAAGTACATACAAAGAAGAGACCCAGTACTTC. Together with reference TRBV9 and TRBJ2-5, the CDR3 gives the full variable domain: DSGVTQTPKHLITATGQRVTLRCSPRSGDLSVYWYQQSLDQGLQFLIQYYNGEERAKGNILERFSAQQFPDLHSELNLSSLELGDSALYFCASSVSTYKEETQYFGPGTRLLVL.

In its sample, this clonotype was seen many times. The rearrangement links TRBV9 to TRBJ2-3, with D tentatively TRBD2 (6 bases). CDR1 and CDR2 (germline): SGDLS, YYNGEE. Trimming took 3 bases from V and 0 from J, leaving 20 bases between them. The CDR3 has 18 residues. The CDR3 DNA reads TGTGCCAGCAGCGCAGACGCCCCCGGGACTGCAAGCACAGATACGCAGTATTTT. This translates into CASSADAPGTASTDTQYF. Full variable domain (outside the CDR3, taken from reference TRBV9 and TRBJ2-3): DSGVTQTPKHLITATGQRVTLRCSPRSGDLSVYWYQQSLDQGLQFLIQYYNGEERAKGNILERFSAQQFPDLHSELNLSSLELGDSALYFCASSADAPGTASTDTQYFGPGTRLTVL.

This clonotype was seen repeatedly, ten times or more. This chain uses TRBV9 with TRBJ2-3; D might be TRBD1 (6 bases). Between the trimmed V and J ends, which lost 2 bases and 1 base, there was a span of 11 bases. In germline, CDR1 is SGDLS, CDR2 YYNGEE. CDR3 length equals 15 residues. This CDR3 is CASSVIEGGTDTQYF. DNA of the CDR3: TGTGCCAGCAGCGTTATTGAGGGGGGCACAGATACGCAGTATTTT. Full variable domain (missing parts from reference TRBV9 and TRBJ2-3): DSGVTQTPKHLITATGQRVTLRCSPRSGDLSVYWYQQSLDQGLQFLIQYYNGEERAKGNILERFSAQQFPDLHSELNLSSLELGDSALYFCASSVIEGGTDTQYFGPGTRLTVL.